The 29 T cell receptor beta chains given below trace back to one sample, sequenced in a study of breast tumors, draining lymph nodes, adjacent tissues (TCRdb year 2016). Library preparation was by multiplex PCR. Sequencing used an Illumina HiSeq 2000. TCRdb applied fastp at Q25 and MiXCR to the public reads, then kept only in-frame beta chains. Merged by CDR3 protein, the rows form single entries marked with the most common genes and DNA. This sample gives more than 10,000 distinct CDR3 sequences in total; roughly 72% of them show up just once. The ten largest clones take up about 40% of the sample. Source material: tumor-adjacent breast tissue. The source of these receptors is a female donor with breast cancer. Some clones in this sample may be carry-over from other donors' samples.

This clonotype appeared a few times. The V and J genes are TRBV19 and TRBJ2-7; 8 bases agree with TRBD2. V was pared by 5 bases and J by 0 bases, with 6 bases of the junction left unmatched. Germline assignment: CDR1 LNHDA and CDR2 SQIVND (reference sequence). The CDR3 runs to 15 residues. In DNA, the CDR3 is TGTGCCAGTAGTCCTCGGACTAGCATCTCCTACGAGCAGTACTTC. Translated, it gives CASSPRTSISYEQYF. Complete variable domain (other parts from reference TRBV19 and TRBJ2-7): DGGITQSPKYLFRKEGQNVTLSCEQNLNHDAMYWYRQDPGQGLRLIYYSQIVNDFQKGDIAEGYSVSREKKESFPLTVTSAQKNPTAFYLCASSPRTSISYEQYFGPGTRLTVT.

The genes are TRBV5-4 and TRBJ2-7; TRBD1 is a possible D gene (5 bases). CDR1 SGHNT and CDR2 YYREEE come from the germline V gene (reference sequence). The CDR3 has 15 amino acids. V lost 1 base and J 6 bases, leaving 17 bases between the germline ends. The CDR3 loop reads CASSLIQAQGSEQYF. DNA for the CDR3: TGTGCCAGCAGCTTGATCCAGGCCCAGGGCTCCGAGCAGTACTTC.

This chain's CDR3 is CASSQDRRGGTDTQYF. The DNA of the CDR3 is TGCGCCAGCAGCCAAGATAGGCGGGGGGGCACAGATACGCAGTATTTT. The chain recombines TRBV4-3 with TRBJ2-3, with TRBD2 identical over 8 bases. Trimming took 0 bases from V and 1 from J; bases not matched to a gene: 3. Germline CDR1 is LGHNA and CDR2 is YSLEER. This CDR3 is 16 amino acids long.

This clonotype occurred once. The rearrangement joins TRBV7-9 to TRBJ2-2, with 7 bases lining up with TRBD1. V lost 3 bases and J lost 3; bases outside the gene matches: 4. This CDR3 has 15 residues. Looked up from germline, CDR1 is SEHNR and CDR2 is FQNEAQ (reference sequence). CDR3 coding DNA: TGTGCCAGCAGCTTGCCCGGGACAGACACCGGGGAGCTGTTTTTT. This sequence encodes CASSLPGTDTGELFF. The full variable domain, with the rest looked up from reference TRBV7-9 and TRBJ2-2, is DTGVSQNPRHKITKRGQNVTFRCDPISEHNRLYWYRQTLGQGPEFLTYFQNEAQLEKSRLLSDRFSAERPKGSFSTLEIQRTEQGDSAMYLCASSLPGTDTGELFFGEGSRLTVL.

V gene TRBV2 combines with J gene TRBJ2-3; D remains unclear. This CDR3 is 12 amino acids long. Trimming stripped 5 bases from V and 2 bases from J, with 5 bases between. Germline V CDR1 and CDR2: SNHLY, FYNNEI. The chain's CDR3 is CASSINTDTQYF. In nucleotides, the CDR3 is TGTGCCAGCAGTATTAACACAGATACGCAGTATTTT. The full variable domain, with the rest looked up from reference TRBV2 and TRBJ2-3, is EPEVTQTPSHQVTQMGQEVILRCVPISNHLYFYWYRQILGQKVEFLVSFYNNEISEKSEIFDDQFSVERPDGSNFTLKIRSTKLEDSAMYFCASSINTDTQYFGPGTRLTVL.

The chain employs TRBV7-3 and TRBJ2-7; 8 nucleotides line up with TRBD1. The V segment lost 5 bases and the J segment 1 base; nucleotides outside the gene matches: 10. This CDR3 is 16 amino acids long. CDR1 SGHTA and CDR2 FQGTGA come from the germline V gene. The CDR3 loop reads CASSSQGQETSYEQYF. DNA of the CDR3: TGTGCCAGCAGCAGTCAGGGACAGGAAACTTCCTACGAGCAGTACTTC.

The chain couples TRBV5-4 to TRBJ1-6; no definite D call. Trimming pared 2 bases from V and 4 bases from J, leaving 7 bases between. The CDR3 totals 14 residues. In germline, CDR1 is SGHNT, CDR2 YYREEE (reference sequence). CDR3 protein: CASSFSGYNSPLHF. The CDR3 region has the DNA TGTGCCAGCAGCTTCTCGGGGTATAATTCACCCCTCCACTTT. Complete variable domain (other parts from reference TRBV5-4 and TRBJ1-6): ETGVTQSPTHLIKTRGQQVTLRCSSQSGHNTVSWYQQALGQGPQFIFQYYREEENGRGNFPPRFSGLQFPNYSSELNVNALELDDSALYLCASSFSGYNSPLHFGNGTRLTVT.

Many counts were recorded for this clonotype. V usage is TRBV6-1 and J usage is TRBJ2-3; D not certain. Trimming stripped 5 bases from V and 2 bases from J, with 14 bases between. The CDR3 is made up of 15 amino acids. The germline V gene has CDR1 MNHNS and CDR2 SASEGT. CDR3 sequence reads: CASSRKVGITDTQYF. The CDR3 DNA sequence: TGTGCCAGCAGTAGGAAGGTGGGGATCACAGATACGCAGTATTTT.

In its sample, this clonotype is medium-sized. The rearrangement links TRBV5-1 to TRBJ2-3; the match to TRBD1 covers 7 bases. After removal of 0 bases from V and 8 bases from J, the junction contained 9 bases not matched to a gene. The CDR3 spans 15 residues. The germline V gene has CDR1 SGHRS and CDR2 YFSETQ. Written as DNA, the CDR3 is TGCGCCAGCAGCTTGGGGACAGGTTCCCTTAGTACGCAGTATTTT. It translates to CASSLGTGSLSTQYF.

This clonotype has more than one count but fewer than ten. The J gene is TRBJ2-3, the V gene TRBV20-1, with TRBD2 matching 8 bases. CDR1 is DFQATT, CDR2 SNEGSKA, per germline (reference sequence). The CDR3 is 15 residues long. The V gene end was trimmed by 0 bases and the J gene end by 2 bases; junction bases not matched to a gene: 4. The CDR3 sequence: CSARDPGLATDTQYF. The DNA of the CDR3 is TGCAGTGCTAGAGATCCCGGACTAGCCACAGATACGCAGTATTTT.

The rearrangement uses TRBV4-1 and TRBJ1-3, with 9 nucleotides matching TRBD1. The germline V gene encodes CDR1 MGHRA and CDR2 YSYEKL. The CDR3 is made up of 16 amino acids. Trimming at V came to 3 bases and at J to 2 bases, leaving 5 bases not matched to a gene. The CDR3 region is CASSQGTGTTGNTIYF. Written as DNA, the CDR3 is TGCGCCAGCAGCCAGGGGACAGGGACAACTGGAAACACCATATATTTT.

This sequence joins TRBV19 and TRBJ2-7; D unclear. The CDR3 spans 12 residues. Trimming pared 7 bases from V and 5 bases from J, leaving 12 bases between. The V gene's germline CDR1 is LNHDA and CDR2 SQIVND (reference sequence). This CDR3 reads CASMSGRDEQYF. The CDR3 DNA reads as TGTGCCAGTATGTCGGGTCGGGACGAGCAGTACTTC.

This clonotype came up once. The CDR3 is CASSGGVSTDTQYF. DNA of the CDR3: TGTGCCAGTAGTGGGGGAGTTAGCACAGATACGCAGTATTTT. This rearrangement joins TRBV19 to TRBJ2-3; D is tentatively TRBD1 or TRBD2 (5 bases each). This CDR3 region has 14 residues. The germline V gene encodes CDR1 LNHDA and CDR2 SQIVND (reference sequence). V was trimmed by 5 bases and J by 0 bases, leaving 9 bases between them.

The chain recombines TRBV12-3 or TRBV12-4 with TRBJ1-6; D is possibly TRBD1 (5 bases). The CDR3 covers 12 residues. Trimming removed 5 bases from V and 10 bases from J, with 9 bases in between. CDR3 in amino acids: CASSTGTSPLHF. The CDR3, as DNA: TGTGCCAGCAGTACCGGGACCTCACCCCTCCACTTT.

This clonotype appeared a single time. The CDR3: CASSSIRTDTQYF. The CDR3 nucleotides are TGTGCCAGCAGTTCGATTCGGACAGATACGCAGTATTTT. The chain combines TRBV11-2 with TRBJ2-3; D is uncertain. Germline-derived CDR1 and CDR2 are SGHAT and FQNNGV. V lost 6 bases and J lost 3, with 10 bases in between. This CDR3 is 13 amino acids long.

The chain joins TRBV6-5 to TRBJ2-5, with 9 nucleotides matching TRBD2. The germline V gene encodes CDR1 MNHEY and CDR2 SVGAGI. The trim removed 4 bases at V and 2 bases at J, leaving 2 bases unmatched. The length of the CDR3 is 14 residues. CDR3: CASSLGLAQETQYF. The CDR3 coding sequence is TGTGCCAGCAGTTTGGGACTAGCACAAGAGACCCAGTACTTC.

Ten or more counts support this clonotype. The chain uses TRBV5-5 and TRBJ2-3; the D is unclear. Trimming removed 0 bases from V and 0 bases from J, with 5 bases in between. Germline CDR1 SGHKS, CDR2 YYEKEE (reference sequence). This CDR3 has 14 residues. For the CDR3, the DNA is TGTGCCAGCAGCTTGGGTCAGAGCACAGATACGCAGTATTTT. Protein: CASSLGQSTDTQYF.

J is TRBJ2-7 and V is TRBV30, with 7 nucleotides matching TRBD2. The CDR3 sequence is 13 residues long. The V gene's germline CDR1 is GTSNPN and CDR2 SVGIG (reference sequence). With V trimmed by 3 bases and J by 2 bases, 4 bases remained unmatched. As DNA, the CDR3 is TGTGCCTGGAGGTCGAGCGGGGCCTACGAGCAGTACTTC. Amino acid sequence: CAWRSSGAYEQYF.

V gene TRBV25-1 combines with J gene TRBJ2-1; TRBD2 matches 13 bases. CDR3 length: 16 residues. The germline V gene has CDR1 MGHDK and CDR2 SYGVNS. V lost 2 bases to trimming and J lost 6 bases; unmatched junction nucleotides: 4. This chain's CDR3 is CASSEATSGRANEQFF. CDR3 bases: TGTGCCAGCAGTGAAGCTACTAGCGGGAGGGCCAATGAGCAGTTCTTC.

The chain employs TRBV6-6 and TRBJ2-7; 7 positions agree with TRBD1. The ends lost 6 bases at V and 1 base at J; junction bases unmatched: 9. The length of the CDR3 is 15 residues. Germline CDR1 is MNHNY and CDR2 is SVGAGI (reference sequence). The CDR3, as DNA: TGTGCCAGCAGCCCAGGAGTGGGACAGTCCTACGAGCAGTACTTC. This sequence encodes CASSPGVGQSYEQYF.

This clonotype appeared many times. This chain connects TRBV7-9 to TRBJ2-1, with 12 positions matching TRBD2. Germline CDR1 and CDR2: SEHNR and FQNEAQ (reference sequence). After removal of 5 bases from V and 4 bases from J, the junction contained 6 bases not matched to a gene. The CDR3 runs 16 residues. CDR3 protein: CASSPAGTSGYNEQFF. CDR3 DNA sequence: TGTGCCAGCAGCCCGGCCGGGACTAGCGGGTACAATGAGCAGTTCTTC.

CDR3 sequence: CASTPGQNSPLHF. The CDR3 nucleotides read TGTGCCAGCACCCCGGGACAGAATTCACCCCTCCACTTT. This chain links TRBV11-2 with TRBJ1-6; TRBD1 matches 7 bases. From germline, CDR1 is SGHAT and CDR2 FQNNGV. After removal of 7 bases from V and 7 bases from J, the junction contained 4 bases not matched to a gene. The CDR3 is made up of 13 amino acids.

This chain connects TRBV6-1 to TRBJ2-7; TRBD1 might be the D (6 bases). Trimming stripped 5 bases from V and 1 base from J, with 6 bases between. Per germline, CDR1 MNHNS and CDR2 SASEGT. CDR3 length: 12 residues. In DNA, the CDR3 is TGTGCCAGCAGTACAGGGTCCTACGAGCAGTACTTC. Translated: CASSTGSYEQYF.

This sequence joins TRBV19 and TRBJ2-5, with 10 bases fitting TRBD1. The CDR3 runs 15 residues. V was pared by 5 bases and J by 5 bases, with 8 bases of the junction left unmatched. The germline CDR1 and CDR2 sequences are LNHDA and SQIVND (reference sequence). The CDR3 DNA follows: TGTGCCAGTAGTTTCGACAGGGGGCGCGGGGAGACCCAGTACTTC. The encoded protein is CASSFDRGRGETQYF.

The CDR3 loop is CAISELDSSPLHF. The CDR3 region has the DNA TGTGCCATCAGTGAACTTGACAGTTCACCCCTCCACTTT. The V call is TRBV10-3, the J call TRBJ1-6, with TRBD1 as a possible D gene (5 bases). The germline CDR1 and CDR2 sequences are ENHRY and SYGVKD. The CDR3 extends over 13 amino acids. With 3 bases removed from V and 9 bases from J, the gap between germline ends came to 9 bases.

Ten or more counts support this clonotype. CDR3 loop: CASRKTQEETQYF. In nucleotides, the CDR3 is TGTGCCAGTAGGAAAACCCAGGAAGAGACCCAGTACTTC. This chain uses TRBV19 with TRBJ2-5; D gene unclear. The CDR3 has 13 amino acids. Per the germline V gene, CDR1 is LNHDA and CDR2 is SQIVND (reference sequence). Deletions cut 6 bases from V and 3 bases from J, with 11 bases between.

V usage is TRBV4-1 and J usage is TRBJ1-2; D call uncertain. Germline values: CDR1 MGHRA, CDR2 YSYEKL. This CDR3 has 14 residues. The V gene lost 0 bases and the J gene lost 7 bases, with 12 bases spanning the gap. CDR3 protein: CASSQDLLMSGYTF. In DNA, the CDR3 is TGCGCCAGCAGCCAAGATTTGTTGATGAGTGGCTACACCTTC.

By its share, this clonotype is medium-sized. V usage is TRBV11-2 and J usage is TRBJ1-2; TRBD1 aligns across 7 bases. The CDR3 is 14 residues long. From germline, CDR1 is SGHAT and CDR2 FQNNGV. Unmatched junction bases numbered 6, after V lost 0 bases and J lost 8 bases. This chain's CDR3 is CASSLETTGRGYTF. CDR3 nucleotides: TGTGCCAGCAGCTTAGAGACGACAGGGAGAGGCTACACCTTC.

The V gene is TRBV6-2 or TRBV6-3, the J gene TRBJ2-5; D is unclear. Germline V gene data show CDR1 as MNHEY and CDR2 as SVGEGT. With 2 bases removed from V and 1 base from J, the gap between germline ends came to 8 bases. The CDR3 loop spans 14 amino acids. In DNA form, the CDR3 reads TGTGCCAGCAGTTACGCCGGGCTCCAAGAGACCCAGTACTTC. As protein: CASSYAGLQETQYF.